The clone carrying this T cell receptor beta chain was picked up a small number of times. The antigen is not known. This CDR3 contains 14 residues. The ends were cut back, 3 bases at V and 4 bases at J, with 9 bases in the middle. Germline CDR1 reads KGHSH; CDR2 reads LQKENI. The sample originates from a study of cytomegalovirus exposure and HLA in healthy donors. Notes on the study in general: HLA restriction was apparent for most CMV-associated TCR beta chains in a later analysis. The CMV antigen specificity of a few CMV-associated chains was confirmed through in vitro analysis. With later analysis, a missense DCLRE1C variant became linked to TCR beta V- and J-gene trimming.

13 Jbeta primers and 60 Vbeta primers were used for the PCR. In the original analysis: It was a later analysis that counted tens of millions of unique TCR beta chains, of which around 11 million were shared. The protocol was immunoSEQ multiplex PCR, while the TCRdb copy is restricted to in-frame clones and leaves out a portion. V and J calls and clone size follow that table, whereas D and trimming were derived from the DNA. The sample has some 200,000 clones, around 78% seen once; the top ten hold 2% to 2.5%. The origin of this receptor is a woman aged 25 to 39 in good health and CMV-seropositive. Sequencing used PBMCs. The gene calls are TRBV18 and TRBJ2-2, with a possible D match to TRBD1 (5 bases). The CDR3 loop reads CASSPQGTTGELFF. CDR3 sequence (DNA): TGTGCCAGCTCACCGCAGGGAACCACCGGGGAGCTGTTTTTT. Full variable domain (outside the CDR3, taken from reference TRBV18 and TRBJ2-2): NAGVMQNPRHLVRRRGQEARLRCSPMKGHSHVYWYRQLPEEGLKFMVYLQKENIIDESGMPKERFSAEFPKEGPSILRIQQVVRGDSAAYFCASSPQGTTGELFFGEGSRLTVL.